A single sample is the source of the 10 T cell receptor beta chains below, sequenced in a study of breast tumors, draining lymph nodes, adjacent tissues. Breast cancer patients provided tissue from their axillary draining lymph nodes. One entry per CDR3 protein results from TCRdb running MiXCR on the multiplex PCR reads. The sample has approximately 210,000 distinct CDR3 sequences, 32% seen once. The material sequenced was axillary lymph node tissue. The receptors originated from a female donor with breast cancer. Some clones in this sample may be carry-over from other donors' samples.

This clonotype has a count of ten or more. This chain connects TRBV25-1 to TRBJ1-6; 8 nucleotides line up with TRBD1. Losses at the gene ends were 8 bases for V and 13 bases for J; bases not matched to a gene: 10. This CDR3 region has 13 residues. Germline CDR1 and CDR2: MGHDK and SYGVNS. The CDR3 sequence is CASGDRGRNPLHF. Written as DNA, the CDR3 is TGTGCCAGCGGCGACAGGGGACGGAACCCCCTCCACTTT.

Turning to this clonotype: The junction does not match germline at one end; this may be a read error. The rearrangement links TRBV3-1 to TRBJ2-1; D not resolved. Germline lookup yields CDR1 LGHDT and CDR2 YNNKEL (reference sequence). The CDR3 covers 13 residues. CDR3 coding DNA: TGCGCCAGCAGCCATTTCGGCGCTGGTGAGCAGTTCTTC. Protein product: CASSHFGAGEQFF.

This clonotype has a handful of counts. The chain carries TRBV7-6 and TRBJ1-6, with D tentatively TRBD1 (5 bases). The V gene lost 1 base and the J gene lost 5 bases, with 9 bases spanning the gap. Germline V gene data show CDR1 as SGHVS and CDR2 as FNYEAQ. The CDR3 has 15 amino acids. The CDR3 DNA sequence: TGTGCCAGCAGCTTAGTCCCACAGGATAATTCACCCCTCCACTTT. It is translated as CASSLVPQDNSPLHF.

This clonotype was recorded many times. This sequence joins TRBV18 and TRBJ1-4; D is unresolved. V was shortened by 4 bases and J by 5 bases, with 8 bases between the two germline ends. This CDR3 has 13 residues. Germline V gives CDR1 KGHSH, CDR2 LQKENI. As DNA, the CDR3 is TGTGCCAGCTCACAGGGCCTGAATGAAAAACTGTTTTTT. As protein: CASSQGLNEKLFF.

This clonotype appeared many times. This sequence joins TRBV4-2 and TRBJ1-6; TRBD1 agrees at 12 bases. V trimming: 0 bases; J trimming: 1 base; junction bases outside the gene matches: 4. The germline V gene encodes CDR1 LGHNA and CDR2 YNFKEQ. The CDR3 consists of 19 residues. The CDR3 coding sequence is TGTGCCAGCAGCCAAGAGGGGGGACAGGGGGCTTCCTATAATTCACCCCTCCACTTT. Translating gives CASSQEGGQGASYNSPLHF.

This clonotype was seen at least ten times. The CDR3 DNA reads TGTGCCAGTAGTATACAGGGGGCGGATACGCAGTATTTT. Translating it yields CASSIQGADTQYF. The V call is TRBV19, the J call TRBJ2-3; 8 nucleotides match TRBD1. The CDR3 runs to 13 residues. Germline trimming cut 2 bases from V and 6 bases from J; bases unmatched to any gene: 1. Germline CDR1 and CDR2: LNHDA and SQIVND (reference sequence).

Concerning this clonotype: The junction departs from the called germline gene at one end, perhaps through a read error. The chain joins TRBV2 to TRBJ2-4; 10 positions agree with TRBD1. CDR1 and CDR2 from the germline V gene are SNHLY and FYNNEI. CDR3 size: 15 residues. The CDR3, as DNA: TGCGCCGGCAGTCCGCCGGGGGACAGGGGAAACATTCAGTACTTC. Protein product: CAGSPPGDRGNIQYF.

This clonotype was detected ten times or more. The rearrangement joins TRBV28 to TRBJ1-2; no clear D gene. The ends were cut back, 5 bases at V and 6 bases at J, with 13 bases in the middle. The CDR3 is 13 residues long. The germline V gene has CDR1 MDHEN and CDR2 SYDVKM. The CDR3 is CASSASWLDGYTF. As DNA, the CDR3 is TGTGCCAGCAGTGCCAGTTGGCTTGATGGCTACACCTTC.

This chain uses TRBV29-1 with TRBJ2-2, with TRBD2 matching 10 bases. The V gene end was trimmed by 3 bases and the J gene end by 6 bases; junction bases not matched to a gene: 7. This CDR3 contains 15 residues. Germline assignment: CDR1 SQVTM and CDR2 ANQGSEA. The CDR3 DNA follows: TGCAGCGTTGACGATCCTAGCGGGAGCTCCGGGGAGCTGTTTTTT. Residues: CSVDDPSGSSGELFF.

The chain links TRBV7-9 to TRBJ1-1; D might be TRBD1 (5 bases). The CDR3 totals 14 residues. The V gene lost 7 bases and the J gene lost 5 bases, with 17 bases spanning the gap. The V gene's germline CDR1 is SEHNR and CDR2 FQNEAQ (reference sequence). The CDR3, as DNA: TGTGCCAGCACTTCCGGGACCCGACTTACTGAAGCTTTCTTT. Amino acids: CASTSGTRLTEAFF.